Presented here are 3 T cell receptor beta chains from one specimen sequenced in a study of T cell repertoires in cytomegalovirus infection. No antigen is known for these receptors. TCRdb processed the reads anew with MiXCR; each CDR3 protein has one entry. The sample lists hundreds of thousands of distinct CDR3 sequences, roughly 33% occurring once. Specimen: cultured CD8+ T cells from PBMCs, collected from culture after CMV antigen stimulation. The receptor source for this set is a human donor in good health (CMV status not recorded). Some clones in this sample may be carry-over from other donors' samples.

J is TRBJ2-1 and V is TRBV6-1; the match to TRBD1 covers 8 bases. CDR1 and CDR2 (germline): MNHNS, SASEGT. The CDR3 is 14 residues long. V gave up 5 bases and J gave up 10 bases; unmatched junction bases: 10. The CDR3 sequence: CASSYWQGAGEQFF. In DNA form, the CDR3 reads TGTGCCAGCAGTTATTGGCAGGGGGCTGGGGAGCAGTTCTTC.

V gene TRBV6-1 combines with J gene TRBJ2-2, with TRBD2 as a possible D gene (5 bases). Germline V gene data show CDR1 as MNHNS and CDR2 as SASEGT. The CDR3 loop spans 15 amino acids. Between the trimmed V and J ends, which lost 1 base and 5 bases, there was a span of 11 bases. In nucleotides, the CDR3 is TGTGCCAGCAGTGAAGGACGATCGGGGACCGGGGAGCTGTTTTTT. It is translated as CASSEGRSGTGELFF.

V gene TRBV6-6 combines with J gene TRBJ2-5; 13 bases are shared with TRBD2. CDR1 is MNHNY and CDR2 is SVGAGI in the germline V gene (reference sequence). This CDR3 contains 18 residues. V was clipped by 4 bases and J by 0 bases; unmatched bases: 8. CDR3 residues: CASSSATSGGKYQETQYF. The CDR3 DNA reads TGTGCCAGCAGTTCGGCGACTAGCGGGGGGAAGTACCAAGAGACCCAGTACTTC.